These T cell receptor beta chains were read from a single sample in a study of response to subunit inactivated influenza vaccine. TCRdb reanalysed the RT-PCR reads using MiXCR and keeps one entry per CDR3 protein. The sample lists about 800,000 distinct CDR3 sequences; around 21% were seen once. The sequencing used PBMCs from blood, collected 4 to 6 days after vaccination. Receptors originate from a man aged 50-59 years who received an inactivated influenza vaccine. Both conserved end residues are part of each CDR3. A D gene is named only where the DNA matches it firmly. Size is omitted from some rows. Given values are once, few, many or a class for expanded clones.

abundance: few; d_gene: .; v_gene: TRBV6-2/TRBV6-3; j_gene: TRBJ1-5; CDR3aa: CASSRTERRPQHF; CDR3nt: TGTGCCAGCAGTCGGACGGAAAGAAGGCCCCAGCATTTT
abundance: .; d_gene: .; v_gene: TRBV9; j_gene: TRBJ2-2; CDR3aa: CASSRYPTGELFF; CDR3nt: TGTGCCAGCAGCAGATACCCGACGGGGGAGCTGTTTTTT
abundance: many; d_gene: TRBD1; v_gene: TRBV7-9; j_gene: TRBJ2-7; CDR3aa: CASSLGQGIYEQYF; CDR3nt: TGTGCCAGCAGCTTGGGACAGGGGATATACGAGCAGTACTTC
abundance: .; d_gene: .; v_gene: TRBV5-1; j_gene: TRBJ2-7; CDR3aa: CASSPTGQALGSYEQYF; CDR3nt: TGCGCCAGCAGCCCGACGGGGCAGGCCCTCGGATCGTACGAGCAGTACTTC
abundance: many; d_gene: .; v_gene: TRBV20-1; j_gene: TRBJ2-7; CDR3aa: CSASDYSYEQYF; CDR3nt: TGCAGTGCCTCGGACTATTCCTACGAGCAGTACTTC
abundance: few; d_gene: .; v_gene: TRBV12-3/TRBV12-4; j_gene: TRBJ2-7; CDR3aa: CASSLGRGAEQYF; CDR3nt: TGTGCCAGCAGTTTGGGAAGAGGGGCCGAGCAGTACTTC
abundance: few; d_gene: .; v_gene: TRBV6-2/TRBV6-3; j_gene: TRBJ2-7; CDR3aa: CASETGLTYEQYF; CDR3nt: TGTGCCAGCGAGACAGGCTTGACCTACGAGCAGTACTTC
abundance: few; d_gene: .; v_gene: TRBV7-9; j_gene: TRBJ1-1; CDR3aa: CASRLALNTEAFF; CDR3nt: TGTGCCAGCAGACTGGCCCTGAACACTGAAGCTTTCTTT
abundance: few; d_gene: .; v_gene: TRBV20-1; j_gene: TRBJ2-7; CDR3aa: CSAIGPNYEQYF; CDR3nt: TGCAGTGCTATCGGACCAAACTACGAGCAGTACTTC
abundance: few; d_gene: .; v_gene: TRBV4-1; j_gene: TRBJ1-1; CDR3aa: CASSHLMAVNTEAFF; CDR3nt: TGCGCCAGCAGCCACCTAATGGCGGTGAACACTGAAGCTTTCTTT
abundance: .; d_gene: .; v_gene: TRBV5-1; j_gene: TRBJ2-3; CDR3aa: CASSLAVVSVIGTDTQYF; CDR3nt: TGCGCCAGCAGCTTGGCGGTGGTGAGCGTAATCGGCACAGATACGCAGTATTTT
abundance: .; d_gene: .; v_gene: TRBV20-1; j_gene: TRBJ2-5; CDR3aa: CSARINGETQYF; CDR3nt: TGCAGTGCTAGGATTAATGGAGAGACCCAGTACTTC
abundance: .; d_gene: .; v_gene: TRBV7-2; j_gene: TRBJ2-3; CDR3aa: CASSLVGRGTDTQYF; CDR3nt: TGTGCCAGCAGCTTAGTGGGCAGGGGCACAGATACGCAGTATTTT
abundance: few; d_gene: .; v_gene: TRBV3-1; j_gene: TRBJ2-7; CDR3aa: CASSQDRGRTYEQYF; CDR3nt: TGTGCCAGCAGCCAAGATCGGGGTAGAACCTACGAGCAGTACTTC
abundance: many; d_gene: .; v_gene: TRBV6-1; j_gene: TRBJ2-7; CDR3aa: CASSMARGYEQYF; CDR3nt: TGTGCCAGCAGTATGGCCAGAGGCTACGAGCAGTACTTC
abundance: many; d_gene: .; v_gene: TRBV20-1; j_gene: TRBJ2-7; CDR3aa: CSARVINEQYF; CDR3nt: TGCAGTGCTAGAGTCATCAACGAGCAGTACTTC
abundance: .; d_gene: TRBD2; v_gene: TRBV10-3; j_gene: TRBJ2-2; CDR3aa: CAISPGLAGVGELFF; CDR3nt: TGTGCCATCAGCCCGGGACTAGCGGGAGTCGGGGAGCTGTTTTTT
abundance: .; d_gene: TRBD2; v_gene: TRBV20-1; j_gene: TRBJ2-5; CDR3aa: CSARGLSGVLGETQYF; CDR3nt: TGCAGTGCTCGGGGCCTTAGCGGGGTGCTCGGAGAGACCCAGTACTTC
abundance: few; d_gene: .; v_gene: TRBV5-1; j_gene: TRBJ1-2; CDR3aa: CASSSRGAPSYGYTF; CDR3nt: TGCGCCAGCAGCTCTAGGGGCGCCCCTTCATATGGCTACACCTTC
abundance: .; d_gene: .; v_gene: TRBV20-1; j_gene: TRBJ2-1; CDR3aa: CSASLQHHEQFF; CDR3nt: TGCAGTGCTAGTTTACAGCACCATGAGCAGTTCTTC
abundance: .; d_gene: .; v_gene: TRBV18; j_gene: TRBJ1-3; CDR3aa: CASSPRQESYGNTIYF; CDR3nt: TGTGCCAGCTCACCACGGCAGGAGAGTTATGGAAACACCATATATTTT
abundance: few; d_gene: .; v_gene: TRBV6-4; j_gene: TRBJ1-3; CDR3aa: CASSKGSVGPGNTIYF; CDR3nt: TGTGCCAGCAGTAAAGGGTCGGTGGGTCCTGGAAACACCATATATTTT
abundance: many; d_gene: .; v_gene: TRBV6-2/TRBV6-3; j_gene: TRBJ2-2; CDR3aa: CASNIVNTGELFF; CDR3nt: TGTGCCAGCAATATCGTTAACACCGGGGAGCTGTTTTTT